Shown below are 14 T cell receptor beta chains from a single sample sequenced in a study of memory B cells and T cells in multiple sclerosis. Stimulus-free culture yielded autoproliferating CFSE-dim and non-proliferating CFSE-high T cells, each sequenced separately. Replicate wells were pooled after approximately 7 days of stimulus-free culture of approximately 5x10^7 CFSE-labeled PBMCs. Only in-frame clones appear in the TCRdb table, and some are missing; sequencing was by immunoSEQ multiplex PCR. The table shows about 46,000 clones, with approximately 80% occurring only once. What these receptors recognize is not known. The specimen sequenced was PBMCs from blood kept in culture. These TCRs come from a human donor with multiple sclerosis.

The V gene is TRBV19, the J gene TRBJ1-1; D is unresolved. This CDR3 contains 12 residues. CDR1 is LNHDA and CDR2 is SQIVND in the germline V gene (reference sequence). V was pared by 7 bases and J by 5 bases, with 11 bases between. In DNA, the CDR3 is TGTGCCAGTAAAAAGGGTAGTACTGAAGCTTTCTTT. It encodes CASKKGSTEAFF.

A few counts support this clone. The chain couples TRBV5-6 to TRBJ2-4, with 9 bases lining up with TRBD1. Trimming cost V 3 bases and J 8 bases; bases outside gene matches: 12. The CDR3 consists of 16 residues. Germline values: CDR1 SGHDT, CDR2 YYEEEE. For the CDR3, the DNA is TGTGCCAGCAGCTCTTTGAAACAGGGGGCCTGGGACATTCAGTACTTC. Translation gives CASSSLKQGAWDIQYF.

The chain couples TRBV7-8 to TRBJ1-2, with 7 bases lining up with TRBD1. This CDR3 region has 15 residues. Germline V gene lookup returns CDR1 SGHVS and CDR2 FQNEAQ. Trimming took 1 base from V and 1 from J; bases not matched to a gene: 3. CDR3 region: CASSLVWDSNYGYTF. CDR3 nucleotides: TGTGCCAGCAGCTTAGTTTGGGACAGTAACTATGGCTACACCTTC.

This clone was recorded a few times. The genes are TRBV11-2 and TRBJ1-2, with 9 bases lining up with TRBD1. This CDR3 has 16 residues. The V gene end was trimmed by 0 bases and the J gene end by 4 bases; junction bases not matched to a gene: 6. CDR1 and CDR2 (germline): SGHAT, FQNNGV. Here the CDR3 reads CASSLEAGTGPYGYTF. The CDR3 region has the DNA TGTGCCAGCAGCTTAGAGGCCGGGACAGGGCCCTATGGCTACACCTTC.

This clone occurred a few times. The J gene is TRBJ1-1, the V gene TRBV13; D remains unclear. This CDR3 region has 15 residues. Germline loops: CDR1 PRHDT, CDR2 FYEKMQ (reference sequence). The V end was cut by 4 bases, the J end by 11 bases, with 23 bases between. As DNA, the CDR3 is TGTGCCAGCAGCTCCTTACTGGACTCAACCTCTAGGGCTTTCTTT. This sequence encodes CASSSLLDSTSRAFF.

This chain connects TRBV7-9 to TRBJ2-3, with 10 nucleotides matching TRBD1. The CDR3 length is 16 residues. CDR1 and CDR2 (germline): SEHNR, FQNEAQ (reference sequence). V lost 0 bases to trimming and J lost 6 bases; unmatched junction nucleotides: 6. In nucleotides, the CDR3 is TGTGCCAGCAGCTTAGCCGGGACAGGGGCCCTGGATACGCAGTATTTT. This codes for CASSLAGTGALDTQYF.

This clone was observed once. The J gene is TRBJ2-2, the V gene TRBV11-2, with D hard to call. The germline gives CDR1 SGHAT, CDR2 FQNNGV. The length of the CDR3 is 15 residues. V shed 0 bases and J shed 6 bases, with 11 bases lying between them. CDR3 amino acids: CASSLDWWGSGELFF. The CDR3 DNA is TGTGCCAGCAGCTTAGATTGGTGGGGATCCGGGGAGCTGTTTTTT.

This clone was found a few times. V and J are TRBV9 and TRBJ2-5; no firm D call. Germline loops: CDR1 SGDLS, CDR2 YYNGEE. This CDR3 comprises 12 residues. Between the trimmed V and J ends, which lost 7 bases and 2 bases, there was a span of 9 bases. CDR3: CASSMGQETQYF. CDR3 DNA sequence: TGTGCCAGCTCGATGGGGCAAGAGACCCAGTACTTC.

The chain uses TRBV29-1 and TRBJ1-1; tentatively, D is TRBD1 (5 bases). Germline V CDR1 and CDR2: SQVTM, ANQGSEA. This CDR3 is 13 amino acids long. V was shortened by 6 bases and J by 6 bases, with 17 bases between the two germline ends. The CDR3 nucleotides are TGCAGCGTCGGGGGAGGGTCTGGCGCTGAAGCTTTCTTT. Its protein product is CSVGGGSGAEAFF.

The rearrangement uses TRBV30 and TRBJ2-1; 9 positions agree with TRBD1. V lost 0 bases, J lost 16 bases, and 7 bases stayed unmatched. This CDR3 contains 12 residues. Germline CDR1 is GTSNPN and CDR2 is SVGIG (reference sequence). CDR3: CAWSVVGDRVFF. The CDR3 DNA follows: TGTGCCTGGAGTGTAGTTGGGGACAGGGTTTTCTTC.

This chain joins TRBV30 and TRBJ1-2; D gene ambiguous. This CDR3 comprises 12 residues. The germline V gene has CDR1 GTSNPN and CDR2 SVGIG (reference sequence). V was clipped by 0 bases and J by 8 bases, with 10 bases between them. The DNA of the CDR3 is TGTGCCTGGAGTGTACATCTCGGAGGCTACACCTTC. This gives the protein CAWSVHLGGYTF.

Comments on this clone: One end of the junction does not line up with germline, which may come from a read error. The chain joins TRBV7-2 to TRBJ1-2; TRBD1 matches at 9 bases. Germline assignment: CDR1 SGHTA and CDR2 FQGNSA. This CDR3 region has 12 residues. CDR3 in amino acids: CASSLAGQGLFF. In DNA form, the CDR3 reads TGTGCCAGCAGCTTAGCGGGACAGGGACTATTCTTC.

This rearrangement joins TRBV9 to TRBJ1-6; no clear D. Trimming took 0 bases from V and 4 from J, leaving 5 bases between them. Per the germline V gene, CDR1 is SGDLS and CDR2 is YYNGEE. CDR3 length: 14 residues. The CDR3 sequence is CASSVAQYNSPLHF. The CDR3 DNA reads TGTGCCAGCAGCGTAGCCCAATATAATTCACCCCTCCACTTT. Based on the CDR3 plus reference TRBV9 and TRBJ1-6, the full variable domain is DSGVTQTPKHLITATGQRVTLRCSPRSGDLSVYWYQQSLDQGLQFLIQYYNGEERAKGNILERFSAQQFPDLHSELNLSSLELGDSALYFCASSVAQYNSPLHFGNGTRLTVT.

The rearrangement uses TRBV5-1 and TRBJ2-7; D assignment may be TRBD1 or TRBD2 (5 bases each). The germline V gene has CDR1 SGHRS and CDR2 YFSETQ. Trimming shortened V by 0 bases and J by 3 bases, and 10 bases separated the two germline ends. The CDR3 spans 14 residues. The CDR3 nucleotides read TGCGCCAGCAGCTTGGACGAGGGGCACTACGAGCAGTACTTC. It yields the protein CASSLDEGHYEQYF.